The entry below gives a single TCR beta chain sequence along with its context. What it binds is not known. It was version v3.0 of the immunoSEQ assay that was run at survey level. Roughly 40,000-50,000 T-cell genomes per sample were the sequencing target. Sequencing used immunoSEQ multiplex PCR; TCRdb keeps in-frame clones, though not all of them. The sample carries about 19,000 clones, 80% to 90% recorded once. The sample is drawn from a study of long-term antiretroviral therapy in people with HIV. Study conclusions and caveats: CDR3 lengths in HIV samples spanned a narrower range than controls. The repertoire was dominated at all time points by clones expanded before ART.

Each donor provided at least one pre-ART PBMC sample and at least two post-ART PBMC samples. This TCR came from a man aged 18 to 29 with HIV. The specimen was unsorted PBMCs, collected 2.1 years after starting antiretroviral therapy.

The CDR3 loop is CASKDGTAYSPLHF. As DNA, the CDR3 is TGTGCCAGTAAAGACGGGACAGCTTATTCACCCCTCCACTTT. The rearrangement joins TRBV27 to TRBJ1-6; 7 bases agree with TRBD1. This CDR3 is built from 14 residues. V lost 9 bases and J lost 8; bases outside the gene matches: 10. In germline, CDR1 is MNHEY, CDR2 SMNVEV (reference sequence).